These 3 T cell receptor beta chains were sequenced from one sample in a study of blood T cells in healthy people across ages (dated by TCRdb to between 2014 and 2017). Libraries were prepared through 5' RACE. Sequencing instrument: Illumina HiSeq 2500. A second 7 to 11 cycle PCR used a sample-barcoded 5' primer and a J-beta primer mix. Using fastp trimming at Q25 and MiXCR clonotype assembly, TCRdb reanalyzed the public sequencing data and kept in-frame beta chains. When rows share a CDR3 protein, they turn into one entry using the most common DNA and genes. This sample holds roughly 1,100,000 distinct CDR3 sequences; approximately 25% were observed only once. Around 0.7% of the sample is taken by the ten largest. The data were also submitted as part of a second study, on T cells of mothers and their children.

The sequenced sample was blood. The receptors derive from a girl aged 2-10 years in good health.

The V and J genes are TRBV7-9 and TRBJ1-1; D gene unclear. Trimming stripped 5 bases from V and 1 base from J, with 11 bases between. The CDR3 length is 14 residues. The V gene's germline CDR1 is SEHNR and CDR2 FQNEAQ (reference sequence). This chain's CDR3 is CASSPREANTEAFF. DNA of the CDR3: TGTGCCAGCAGCCCAAGGGAGGCGAACACTGAAGCTTTCTTT.

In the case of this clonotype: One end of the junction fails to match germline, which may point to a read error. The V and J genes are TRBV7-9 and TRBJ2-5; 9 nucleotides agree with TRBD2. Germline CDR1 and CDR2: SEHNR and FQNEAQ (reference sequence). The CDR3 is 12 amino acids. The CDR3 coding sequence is TGTGCCAGCAGCTCCTTGGGGCGGGGGGGGTTCTTC. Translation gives CASSSLGRGGFF.

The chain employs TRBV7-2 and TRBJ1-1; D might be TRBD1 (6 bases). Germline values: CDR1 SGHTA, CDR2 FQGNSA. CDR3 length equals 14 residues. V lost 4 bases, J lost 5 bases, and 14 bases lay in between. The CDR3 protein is CTSSSQGMGTEAFF. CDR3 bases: TGTACCAGCAGCTCACAGGGTATGGGGACTGAAGCTTTCTTT.